The 21 T cell receptor beta chains below all came from one sample that was sequenced in a study of blood T cell repertoires in COVID-19. Using immunoSEQ multiplex PCR, the repertoire was profiled, and TCRdb retains in-frame clones only, with some absent. The sample holds under 85,000 clones, about 86% seen once. The specimen sequenced was peripheral blood. These receptors were collected from a man between 35 and 55 years old with COVID-19, enrolled during active disease.

This chain joins TRBV6-5 and TRBJ1-2; weak D call: TRBD1 (6 bases). The germline V and J ends were trimmed by 5 bases and 3 bases, with 16 bases remaining between them. CDR1 is MNHEY and CDR2 is SVGAGI in the germline V gene. CDR3 length equals 15 residues. The CDR3 loop reads CASSTLTSGDYGYTF. In DNA, the CDR3 is TGTGCCAGCAGTACACTAACCTCAGGGGACTATGGCTACACCTTC.

The V and J genes are TRBV5-4 and TRBJ2-5; 8 bases map to TRBD2. Trimming at V came to 1 base and at J to 2 bases, leaving 4 bases not matched to a gene. The CDR3 loop spans 15 amino acids. Per germline, CDR1 SGHNT and CDR2 YYREEE (reference sequence). For the CDR3, the DNA is TGTGCCAGCAGCTTGCGAGCGGGGGAACAAGAGACCCAGTACTTC. Its protein is CASSLRAGEQETQYF.

This chain joins TRBV7-8 and TRBJ2-5, with 7 positions matching TRBD1. This CDR3 has 12 residues. The J segment lost 6 bases and the V segment lost 5 bases, leaving 3 bases of the junction unmatched. In germline, CDR1 is SGHVS, CDR2 FQNEAQ. CDR3 sequence (DNA): TGTGCCAGCAGCCCAAGGGGGCAGACCCAGTACTTC. Protein: CASSPRGQTQYF.

V is TRBV10-3 and J is TRBJ2-2; 7 bases line up with TRBD1. Germline V gene sequence: CDR1 ENHRY, CDR2 SYGVKD. After removal of 5 bases from V and 1 base from J, the junction contained 1 base not matched to a gene. The CDR3 extends over 14 amino acids. CDR3 nucleotides: TGTGCCATCAGTCGGACAGGGAACACCGGGGAGCTGTTTTTT. This translates into CAISRTGNTGELFF.

This chain links TRBV12-3 or TRBV12-4 with TRBJ1-5; D not resolved. The V end was cut by 5 bases, the J end by 9 bases, with 14 bases between. The CDR3 has 13 residues. CDR3 amino acids: CASSQDMAGPQHF. DNA for the CDR3: TGTGCCAGCAGTCAAGACATGGCGGGGCCCCAGCATTTT.

The chain uses TRBV7-2 and TRBJ2-1; 8 bases line up with TRBD1. Germline CDR1 is SGHTA and CDR2 is FQGNSA. This CDR3 comprises 13 residues. The V segment lost 3 bases and the J segment 9 bases; nucleotides outside the gene matches: 4. CDR3 DNA: TGTGCCAGCAGCTTTCGACAGGGGACTGAGCAGTTCTTC. Translation: CASSFRQGTEQFF.

The V gene is TRBV5-1, the J gene TRBJ2-7, with TRBD2 matching over 11 bases. Germline lookup yields CDR1 SGHRS and CDR2 YFSETQ. The CDR3 runs to 17 residues. With V trimmed by 1 base and J by 0 bases, 6 bases remained unmatched. The CDR3 DNA sequence: TGCGCCAGCAGCTTGTTCCTAGCGGGGGGTTCCTCCTACGAGCAGTACTTC. Protein product: CASSLFLAGGSSYEQYF.

The V gene is TRBV30, the J gene TRBJ1-2, with unresolved D. This CDR3 spans 13 amino acids. Looked up from germline, CDR1 is GTSNPN and CDR2 is SVGIG (reference sequence). Trimming stripped 1 base from V and 4 bases from J, with 10 bases between. The CDR3 DNA reads as TGTGCCTGGAGTGCAGCGCAGACCTATGGCTACACCTTC. This encodes CAWSAAQTYGYTF. Filled out from reference TRBV30 and TRBJ1-2, the complete variable domain reads SQTIHQWPATLVQPVGSPLSLECTVEGTSNPNLYWYRQAAGRGLQLLFYSVGIGQISSEVPQNLSASRPQDRQFILSSKKLLLSDSGFYLCAWSAAQTYGYTFGSGTRLTVV.

V and J are TRBV27 and TRBJ1-6; 7 bases are a match to TRBD1. From germline, CDR1 is MNHEY and CDR2 SMNVEV (reference sequence). Germline trimming cut 4 bases from V and 10 bases from J; bases unmatched to any gene: 4. The length of the CDR3 is 13 residues. For the CDR3, the DNA is TGTGCCAGCAGTTACCAGGGGGGATCACCCCTCCACTTT. It codes for CASSYQGGSPLHF.

The rearrangement links TRBV30 to TRBJ1-6, with TRBD1 matching over 7 bases. CDR1 and CDR2 from the germline V gene are GTSNPN and SVGIG (reference sequence). This CDR3 is 18 amino acids long. J was trimmed by 7 bases and V by 4 bases; bases with no gene match: 19. The CDR3 nucleotides are TGTGCCTGGAAGGGCGAGCGGACAGGCCTGACCTGGAATTCACCCCTCCACTTT. Translated, it gives CAWKGERTGLTWNSPLHF.

The chain is built from TRBV27 and TRBJ2-1; 9 positions agree with TRBD1. This CDR3 has 15 amino acids. The V gene end was trimmed by 0 bases and the J gene end by 8 bases; junction bases not matched to a gene: 5. Germline lookup yields CDR1 MNHEY and CDR2 SMNVEV (reference sequence). The CDR3 reads CASSLSGTGWYEQFF. In DNA form, the CDR3 reads TGTGCCAGCAGTTTATCCGGGACAGGGTGGTATGAGCAGTTCTTC.

The table lists this clone with a few counts. The chain links TRBV5-1 to TRBJ2-7, with 7 bases matching TRBD1. V dropped 3 bases and J dropped 3; count of bases not matched to a gene: 9. CDR1 and CDR2 (germline): SGHRS, YFSETQ. The CDR3 runs to 15 residues. CDR3 coding DNA: TGCGCCAGCAGCTGGGGCCGGGACAGACGCTACGAGCAGTACTTC. Amino acid sequence: CASSWGRDRRYEQYF.

The CDR3 reads CATSRGSGGGRNEQFF. CDR3 in DNA: TGTGCCACCAGCAGAGGAAGTGGCGGGGGGCGCAATGAGCAGTTCTTC. The gene calls are TRBV15 and TRBJ2-1; TRBD2 matches 8 bases. This CDR3 is 16 amino acids long. In germline, CDR1 is LNHNV, CDR2 YYDKDF (reference sequence). After removal of 1 base from V and 6 bases from J, the junction contained 8 bases not matched to a gene.

The J gene is TRBJ1-1, the V gene TRBV12-3 or TRBV12-4; D is unresolved. The CDR3 is 12 amino acids. V dropped 2 bases and J dropped 8 bases, with 9 bases sitting between them. For the CDR3, the DNA is TGTGCCAGCAGTTTATTCAGGCTCGAAGCTTTCTTT. Protein sequence: CASSLFRLEAFF.

This clone was counted between two and nine times. The chain employs TRBV4-1 and TRBJ2-2; 8 bases match TRBD1. Germline V gene data show CDR1 as MGHRA and CDR2 as YSYEKL. Trimming took 0 bases from V and 2 from J; bases not matched to a gene: 5. The CDR3 extends over 17 amino acids. The CDR3 loop reads CASSQDTGQANTGELFF. CDR3 nucleotides: TGCGCCAGCAGCCAAGATACGGGACAGGCCAACACCGGGGAGCTGTTTTTT.

The chain joins TRBV10-2 to TRBJ1-1; unclear D gene. CDR3 length equals 14 residues. Between the trimmed V and J ends, which lost 6 bases and 6 bases, there was a span of 17 bases. Per the germline V gene, CDR1 is WSHSY and CDR2 is SAAADI. This chain's CDR3 is CASSQRREFSEAFF. Written as DNA, the CDR3 is TGCGCCAGCAGCCAGCGGAGGGAGTTCTCTGAAGCTTTCTTT.

The V gene is TRBV27, the J gene TRBJ1-6; 8 bases match TRBD1. The CDR3 covers 16 residues. Trimming took 3 bases from V and 8 from J; bases not matched to a gene: 9. Germline lookup yields CDR1 MNHEY and CDR2 SMNVEV (reference sequence). The CDR3 reads CASSFRTGLLDSPLHF. CDR3 bases: TGTGCCAGCAGTTTCCGGACAGGGCTATTGGATTCACCCCTCCACTTT.

This chain joins TRBV27 and TRBJ1-1; D not resolved. This CDR3 spans 12 amino acids. Trimming left V 6 bases short and J 11 bases short, with 16 bases between. The germline gives CDR1 MNHEY, CDR2 SMNVEV (reference sequence). CDR3 residues: CASSNLGSRAFF. The CDR3 DNA follows: TGTGCCAGCAGCAATTTAGGGAGCCGGGCTTTCTTT.

This clone has just one count. The chain employs TRBV12-3 or TRBV12-4 and TRBJ2-7; TRBD1 agrees at 9 bases. Unmatched junction bases numbered 2, after V lost 6 bases and J lost 5 bases. This CDR3 region has 12 residues. CDR3 region: CASRDRGDEQYF. The CDR3 DNA reads TGTGCCAGCAGGGACAGGGGAGACGAGCAGTACTTC.

The rearrangement joins TRBV7-9 to TRBJ2-3; 8 bases match TRBD2. This CDR3 spans 16 amino acids. The J segment lost 4 bases and the V segment lost 5 bases, leaving 11 bases of the junction unmatched. Per germline, CDR1 SEHNR and CDR2 FQNEAQ (reference sequence). DNA of the CDR3: TGTGCCAGCAGCCCCCGGGAGGGGGGGGGACCAGATACGCAGTATTTT. It translates to CASSPREGGGPDTQYF.

The chain uses TRBV5-6 and TRBJ1-3; D not certain. Trimming took 0 bases from V and 0 from J, leaving 13 bases between them. The germline V gene has CDR1 SGHDT and CDR2 YYEEEE. This CDR3 is 17 amino acids long. For the CDR3, the DNA is TGTGCCAGCAGCTTGGGATTCGGTACTTCCTCTGGAAACACCATATATTTT. It yields the protein CASSLGFGTSSGNTIYF.